This TCR beta chain comes out of a study of shared clonotypes between healthy human individuals. Study-level findings and limits: Sharing across several donors was seen in about 5% of naive CD4 clonotypes.

Negatively enriched CD4+ T cells were divided by CD45RA into naive and memory. Only in-frame clones appear in the TCRdb table, and some are missing; sequencing was by immunoSEQ multiplex PCR. The sample has 170,000 or so clones; about 66% are singletons. Of note for this clone: What it recognizes is unknown.

Sequenced material: memory CD4+ T cells sorted from blood. Indicated subset: CD45RA-negative fraction. The clonotype was recovered from a man aged 30 to 39 in good health.

CDR3 residues: CASSATGTEAFF. DNA for the CDR3: TGTGCCAGCAGTGCGACAGGGACTGAAGCTTTCTTT. V usage is TRBV6-1 and J usage is TRBJ1-1; TRBD1 matches 7 bases. The CDR3 runs to 12 residues. Germline CDR1 MNHNS, CDR2 SASEGT. V lost 4 bases to trimming and J lost 5 bases; unmatched junction nucleotides: 1.